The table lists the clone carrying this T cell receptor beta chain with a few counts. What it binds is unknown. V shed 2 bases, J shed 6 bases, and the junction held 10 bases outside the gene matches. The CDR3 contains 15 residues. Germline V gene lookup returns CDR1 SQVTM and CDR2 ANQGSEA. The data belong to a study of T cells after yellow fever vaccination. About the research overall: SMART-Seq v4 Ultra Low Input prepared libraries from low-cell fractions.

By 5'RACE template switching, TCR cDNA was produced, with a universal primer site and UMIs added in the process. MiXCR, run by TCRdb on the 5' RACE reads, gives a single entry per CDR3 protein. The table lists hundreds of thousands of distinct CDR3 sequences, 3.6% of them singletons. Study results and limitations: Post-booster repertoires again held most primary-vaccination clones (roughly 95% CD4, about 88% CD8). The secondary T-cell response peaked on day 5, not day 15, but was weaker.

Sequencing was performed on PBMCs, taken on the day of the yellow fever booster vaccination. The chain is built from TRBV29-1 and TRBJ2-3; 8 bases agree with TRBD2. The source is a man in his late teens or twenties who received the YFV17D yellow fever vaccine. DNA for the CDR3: TGCAGCGTTGAACCCCAAGCGGGGGCCTTCGATACGCAGTATTTT. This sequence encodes CSVEPQAGAFDTQYF.